This TCR beta chain was sequenced in a study of blood T cell repertoires in COVID-19. Whole-study context: PBMCs, B-cell-depleted T cells, or T cells provided the cDNA or gDNA that made up the material.

Sequencing used immunoSEQ multiplex PCR; TCRdb keeps in-frame clones, though not all of them. This table holds around 370,000 clones, 85% to 90% found once. Between the trimmed V and J ends, which lost 0 bases and 3 bases, there was a span of 12 bases. CDR1 is SGHRS, CDR2 YFSETQ, per germline. CDR3 length: 15 residues. The rearrangement links TRBV5-1 to TRBJ1-1; D is ambiguous. This receptor was identified in a woman in her seventies with COVID-19, enrolled during active disease. The sample consisted of peripheral blood. The DNA of the CDR3 is TGCGCCAGCAGCTTGGCCGGGGTGTCGGACACTGAAGCTTTCTTT. It codes for CASSLAGVSDTEAFF.